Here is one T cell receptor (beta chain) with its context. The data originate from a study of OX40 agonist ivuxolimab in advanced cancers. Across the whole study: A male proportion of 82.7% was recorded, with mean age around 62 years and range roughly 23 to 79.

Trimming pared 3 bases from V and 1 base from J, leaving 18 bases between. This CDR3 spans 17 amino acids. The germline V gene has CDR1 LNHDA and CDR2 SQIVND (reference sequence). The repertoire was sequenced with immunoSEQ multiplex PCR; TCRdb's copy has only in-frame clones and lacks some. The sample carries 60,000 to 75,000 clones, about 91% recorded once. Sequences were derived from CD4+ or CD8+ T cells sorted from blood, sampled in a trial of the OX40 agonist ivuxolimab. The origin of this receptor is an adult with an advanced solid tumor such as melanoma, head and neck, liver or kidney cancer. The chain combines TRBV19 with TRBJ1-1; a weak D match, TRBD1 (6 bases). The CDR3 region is CASSIMSGAGGNTEAFF. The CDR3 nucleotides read TGTGCCAGTAGTATTATGTCGGGGGCGGGTGGGAACACTGAAGCTTTCTTT. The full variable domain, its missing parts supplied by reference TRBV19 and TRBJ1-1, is DGGITQSPKYLFRKEGQNVTLSCEQNLNHDAMYWYRQDPGQGLRLIYYSQIVNDFQKGDIAEGYSVSREKKESFPLTVTSAQKNPTAFYLCASSIMSGAGGNTEAFFGQGTRLTVV.